This record concerns one TCR beta chain sequence. The data were taken from a study of blood T cell repertoires in COVID-19. For the study at large: Specimens from acute and convalescent COVID-19 originated in the United States, Italy and Spain. In each case, the material was cDNA or gDNA derived from T cells, B-cell-depleted T cells, or PBMCs.

The V gene's germline CDR1 is SGHTS and CDR2 YDEGEE. This CDR3 is built from 12 residues. Trimming took off 9 bases at V and 4 bases at J, with 10 bases between the two ends. As originally analysed: For nucleated cells, counts were estimated from reference gene primer amplification. Sequenced by immunoSEQ multiplex PCR; TCRdb stores in-frame clones only, minus some. V, J and clone size are taken as reported in that table, and D and trimming were inferred from the DNA itself. The profile shows approximately 200,000 clones, 80% to 90% of them singletons. The chain uses TRBV5-8 and TRBJ2-2; D gene unclear. The origin of this receptor is a man in his 60s who had recovered from COVID-19. Sequences were obtained from peripheral blood. This CDR3 reads CATYPRTGELFF. CDR3 coding DNA: TGTGCCACCTACCCCCGCACCGGGGAGCTGTTTTTT.